These T cell receptor beta chains were read from a single sample in a study of spatial heterogeneity in lung cancer. TCRdb re-derived calls from the 5' RACE reads in MiXCR, one entry per CDR3 protein. The sample consists of tens of thousands of distinct CDR3 sequences, roughly 7% of them appearing once. Here the sequenced sample was PBMCs, taken at surgery. The origin of the receptors is a female donor with early-stage non-small cell lung cancer. CDR3s include the opening cysteine and the closing phenylalanine or tryptophan. Each record gives: clone size, D gene, V gene, J gene, CDR3 protein, CDR3 DNA. A D gene is named only where the DNA matches it firmly. A row's size may be missing; if present it is once, few, many or a size class.

many	-	TRBV5-1	TRBJ2-1	CASSLAPLSYNEQFF	TGCGCCAGCAGCTTGGCCCCACTGTCCTACAATGAGCAGTTCTTC
many	-	TRBV29-1	TRBJ1-3	CSVEWPGNTIYF	TGCAGCGTTGAGTGGCCTGGAAACACCATATATTTT
many	-	TRBV7-2	TRBJ1-5	CASSLVVSEVQPQHF	TGTGCCAGCAGCTTAGTAGTTAGTGAGGTTCAGCCCCAGCATTTT
-	-	TRBV7-3	TRBJ2-1	CASSLRRGDEQFF	TGTGCCAGCAGCTTAAGACGTGGTGATGAGCAGTTCTTC
-	-	TRBV4-1	TRBJ2-3	CASSQAGSSPDTQYF	TGCGCCAGCAGCCAAGCCGGGAGTAGTCCAGATACGCAGTATTTT
few	-	TRBV21-1	TRBJ1-2	CASRGTNYGYTF	TGTGCCAGCAGGGGAACTAACTATGGCTACACCTTC
few	TRBD1	TRBV11-2	TRBJ1-5	CASSPGGGHGQPQHF	TGTGCCAGCAGCCCAGGGGGGGGGCACGGACAGCCCCAGCATTTT
many	-	TRBV21-1	TRBJ2-1	CASSLIAELTYNEQFF	TGTGCCAGCAGCCTCATAGCGGAGCTTACCTACAATGAGCAGTTCTTC
-	-	TRBV6-4	TRBJ1-1	CASSAFLGTEAFF	TGTGCCAGCAGCGCTTTTTTAGGCACTGAAGCTTTCTTT
-	-	TRBV7-2	TRBJ2-5	CASSLAGHGETQYF	TGTGCCAGCAGCTTAGCAGGGCACGGGGAGACCCAGTACTTC
-	-	TRBV16	TRBJ1-5	CASSQLTATNQPQHF	TGTGCCAGCAGCCAATTAACAGCCACCAATCAGCCCCAGCATTTT
few	-	TRBV7-3	TRBJ2-7	CASSPPTGTLQEQYF	TGTGCCAGCAGCCCCCCCACGGGTACCCTACAAGAGCAGTACTTC
-	TRBD2	TRBV3-1	TRBJ2-7	CASSQYPDSGGEQYF	TGTGCCAGCAGCCAATATCCGGATAGCGGGGGAGAGCAGTACTTC
many	-	TRBV28	TRBJ2-6	CASRRAGANVLTF	TGTGCCAGCAGAAGGGCCGGGGCCAACGTCCTGACTTTC